The 23 T cell receptor beta chains below were found in one sample sequenced in a study of human T cells and chemical hapten exposure. Time point denoted: patch test 1, 2 weeks after DPC sensitization. The treatment was: therapeutic diphenylcyclopropenone sensitization with weekly scalp DPC. TCRdb passed the RACE reads through MiXCR, listing each CDR3 protein once. Among some 49,000 distinct CDR3 sequences listed, 9.3% were seen once. Sample: whole blood, taken in connection with sensitization to the hapten diphenylcyclopropenone (DPC). These receptors were taken from a woman in her forties or fifties with alopecia areata. Some clones in this sample may be carry-over from other donors' samples.

This clonotype was found many times. The chain carries TRBV27 and TRBJ2-1; 11 positions agree with TRBD2. Germline V gives CDR1 MNHEY, CDR2 SMNVEV (reference sequence). The CDR3 consists of 15 residues. The J segment lost 5 bases and the V segment lost 6 bases, leaving 6 bases of the junction unmatched. Here the CDR3 DNA reads TGTGCCAGCAGGGAACCGACTAGCGGGAACAATGAGCAGTTCTTC. Its translation is CASREPTSGNNEQFF.

This clonotype occurred many times. This chain links TRBV20-1 with TRBJ2-5, with 7 bases that match TRBD1. V dropped 5 bases and J dropped 1; count of bases not matched to a gene: 16. CDR3 size: 17 residues. The V gene's germline CDR1 is DFQATT and CDR2 SNEGSKA (reference sequence). The chain's CDR3 is CSARRLRQGPGQETQYF. In DNA, the CDR3 is TGCAGTGCTCGACGCCTCCGACAGGGCCCTGGCCAAGAGACCCAGTACTTC.

This clonotype was seen ten or more times. The chain has TRBV4-3 and TRBJ1-1; unclear D gene. Germline CDR1 LGHNA, CDR2 YSLEER. V was trimmed by 4 bases and J by 6 bases, leaving 12 bases between them. This CDR3 is built from 13 residues. Here the CDR3 DNA reads TGCGCCAGCAGCCGAACGACATCTGCTGAAGCTTTCTTT. Amino acid sequence: CASSRTTSAEAFF.

The V gene is TRBV10-3, the J gene TRBJ2-7, with D hard to call. Germline CDR1 ENHRY, CDR2 SYGVKD. Trimming shortened V by 3 bases and J by 3 bases, and 12 bases separated the two germline ends. This CDR3 has 14 amino acids. The chain's CDR3 is CAISESDGNYEQYF. The CDR3 coding sequence is TGTGCCATCAGTGAATCGGACGGAAACTACGAGCAGTACTTC.

Of note for this clonotype: A much more abundant neighbour one base away suggests this may be a read error. The DNA for the CDR3 is TGTGCCAGCAGCCTACGGACTAGCGGGAGCGGCTACTGCAATGAGCAGTTCTTC. Translation gives CASSLRTSGSGYCNEQFF. The genes are TRBV7-6 and TRBJ2-1; TRBD2 aligns across 13 bases. With V trimmed by 5 bases and J by 6 bases, 13 bases remained unmatched. The germline V gene encodes CDR1 SGHVS and CDR2 FNYEAQ. The CDR3 runs 18 residues.

The rearrangement uses TRBV9 and TRBJ2-2; 7 nucleotides line up with TRBD2. The V gene end was trimmed by 3 bases and the J gene end by 3 bases; junction bases not matched to a gene: 8. The germline CDR1 and CDR2 sequences are SGDLS and YYNGEE. CDR3 length: 16 amino acids. The CDR3 reads CASSAPGGWDTGELFF. DNA for the CDR3: TGTGCCAGCAGCGCCCCCGGGGGGTGGGACACCGGGGAGCTGTTTTTT.

This clonotype showed up just once. A much larger clone sits a single nucleotide away, making a read error possible. This chain joins TRBV5-1 and TRBJ1-2; no clear D gene. The germline gives CDR1 SGHRS, CDR2 YFSETQ. The CDR3 is 11 residues long. Trimming removed 5 bases at V and 4 bases at J, with 6 bases between. The CDR3 sequence is CASSNSYGYTF. CDR3 bases: TGCGCCAGCAGTAACAGCTATGGCTACACCTTC.

This clonotype was detected many times. The V and J genes are TRBV12-3 or TRBV12-4 and TRBJ2-5; 10 nucleotides align to TRBD1. Trimming at V came to 5 bases and at J to 1 base, leaving 4 bases not matched to a gene. The CDR3 consists of 15 residues. In DNA form, the CDR3 reads TGTGCCAGCAGTCCTGGGACAGGGGCCCAAGAGACCCAGTACTTC. Its translation: CASSPGTGAQETQYF.

This clonotype qualifies as medium-sized. J is TRBJ2-3 and V is TRBV29-1, with D tentatively TRBD1 or TRBD2 (5 bases each). The ends were cut back, 6 bases at V and 0 bases at J, with 19 bases in the middle. Looked up from germline, CDR1 is SQVTM and CDR2 is ANQGSEA. This CDR3 contains 16 residues. This chain's CDR3 is CSVDRDGVTSTDTQYF. The CDR3 DNA sequence: TGCAGCGTCGACCGGGACGGCGTAACGAGCACAGATACGCAGTATTTT.

This clonotype was seen repeatedly, ten times or more. The chain has TRBV4-1 and TRBJ2-7, with D possibly called TRBD1 or TRBD2 (6 bases each). Trimming removed 1 base from V and 0 bases from J, with 7 bases in between. Germline loops: CDR1 MGHRA, CDR2 YSYEKL. This CDR3 comprises 14 residues. DNA of the CDR3: TGCGCCAGCAGCCAAGGGGGGGCCTCCTACGAGCAGTACTTC. This translates into CASSQGGASYEQYF.

At least ten counts were recorded for this clonotype. The V and J genes are TRBV7-6 and TRBJ2-1; 7 bases line up with TRBD2. With V trimmed by 2 bases and J by 9 bases, 13 bases remained unmatched. The germline gives CDR1 SGHVS, CDR2 FNYEAQ. The CDR3 is 16 residues long. The CDR3 is CASSLISRRGSFEQFF. As DNA, the CDR3 is TGTGCCAGCAGCTTAATTTCGAGGCGCGGGAGTTTTGAGCAGTTCTTC.

The chain employs TRBV14 and TRBJ2-1; 9 nucleotides match TRBD1. The CDR3 consists of 17 residues. Per germline, CDR1 SGHDN and CDR2 FVKESK. The J segment lost 9 bases and the V segment lost 2 bases, leaving 14 bases of the junction unmatched. The CDR3 loop is CASSQTTGGLSDREQFF. CDR3 bases: TGTGCCAGCAGCCAAACAACAGGGGGCCTTTCTGACCGTGAGCAGTTCTTC.

This clonotype was detected once. This may stem from a read error, because a much larger clone lies one nucleotide away. The J gene is TRBJ2-1, the V gene TRBV3-1, with a possible D match to TRBD2 (6 bases). Germline CDR1 LGHDT, CDR2 YNNKEL (reference sequence). The CDR3 runs 14 residues. V gave up 0 bases and J gave up 13 bases, with 16 bases separating them. The CDR3 nucleotides are TGTGCCAGCAGCCAAGATTTAGTGGGAGGTTCCCAGTTCTTC. Translation gives CASSQDLVGGSQFF.

This clonotype turned up a few times. The chain carries TRBV5-1 and TRBJ2-7; D possibly matches TRBD1 or TRBD2 (7 bases each). Germline V gives CDR1 SGHRS, CDR2 YFSETQ. This CDR3 region has 14 residues. V was clipped by 4 bases and J by 5 bases, with 16 bases between them. The CDR3 protein is CASSRATGRDEQYF. CDR3 nucleotide sequence: TGCGCCAGCAGCCGAGCGACAGGGAGGGACGAGCAGTACTTC.

This clonotype was recorded at least ten times. The V and J genes are TRBV7-2 and TRBJ2-3; D may be TRBD2 (5 bases). V was pared by 0 bases and J by 0 bases, with 7 bases between. CDR3 size: 15 residues. Germline assignment: CDR1 SGHTA and CDR2 FQGNSA. The CDR3 loop is CASSLAGVSTDTQYF. CDR3 nucleotide sequence: TGTGCCAGCAGCTTAGCGGGAGTAAGCACAGATACGCAGTATTTT.

The chain employs TRBV18 and TRBJ2-1, with 7 nucleotides matching TRBD1. The length of the CDR3 is 16 residues. The V gene's germline CDR1 is KGHSH and CDR2 LQKENI. The ends lost 2 bases at V and 2 bases at J; junction bases unmatched: 6. The CDR3 loop is CASSPDPTGTYNEQFF. CDR3 nucleotide sequence: TGTGCCAGCTCACCAGATCCGACAGGGACCTACAATGAGCAGTTCTTC. Drawing the rest from reference TRBV18 and TRBJ2-1, the complete variable domain is NAGVMQNPRHLVRRRGQEARLRCSPMKGHSHVYWYRQLPEEGLKFMVYLQKENIIDESGMPKERFSAEFPKEGPSILRIQQVVRGDSAAYFCASSPDPTGTYNEQFFGPGTRLTVL.

In this sample, this clonotype turned up a few times. The rearrangement uses TRBV9 and TRBJ2-1; no reliable D call. CDR3 size: 11 residues. Trimming removed 1 base from V and 5 bases from J, with 1 base in between. Looked up from germline, CDR1 is SGDLS and CDR2 is YYNGEE. DNA for the CDR3: TGTGCCAGCAGCGTAAACAATGAGCAGTTCTTC. This codes for CASSVNNEQFF. Complete variable domain (other parts from reference TRBV9 and TRBJ2-1): DSGVTQTPKHLITATGQRVTLRCSPRSGDLSVYWYQQSLDQGLQFLIQYYNGEERAKGNILERFSAQQFPDLHSELNLSSLELGDSALYFCASSVNNEQFFGPGTRLTVL.

In its sample, this clonotype was seen many times. The chain recombines TRBV5-4 with TRBJ2-5; the match to TRBD2 covers 12 bases. Germline CDR1 reads SGHNT; CDR2 reads YYREEE (reference sequence). Losses at the gene ends were 7 bases for V and 5 bases for J; bases not matched to a gene: 12. This CDR3 is 16 amino acids long. This CDR3 is CASSRTSGEPGETQYF. In nucleotides, the CDR3 is TGTGCCAGCTCAAGGACTAGCGGGGAGCCTGGCGAGACCCAGTACTTC. Full variable domain (rest looked up from reference TRBV5-4 and TRBJ2-5): ETGVTQSPTHLIKTRGQQVTLRCSSQSGHNTVSWYQQALGQGPQFIFQYYREEENGRGNFPPRFSGLQFPNYSSELNVNALELDDSALYLCASSRTSGEPGETQYFGPGTRLLVL.

This clonotype was counted at least ten times. The V and J genes are TRBV20-1 and TRBJ1-1, with TRBD1 as a possible D gene (6 bases). V was trimmed by 5 bases and J by 4 bases, leaving 17 bases between them. Germline V gene lookup returns CDR1 DFQATT and CDR2 SNEGSKA (reference sequence). CDR3 length: 14 amino acids. CDR3 sequence (DNA): TGCAGTGCTCCGGTACTGGGGGGGGCCACTGAAGCTTTCTTT. Its protein is CSAPVLGGATEAFF.

This clonotype showed up just a few times. The chain recombines TRBV29-1 with TRBJ1-2; D not certain. The V and J ends lost 4 bases and 4 bases respectively, with 4 bases between them. Germline assignment: CDR1 SQVTM and CDR2 ANQGSEA. The CDR3 covers 10 residues. The CDR3 nucleotides read TGCAGCGTTGCATCCTATGGCTACACCTTC. Encoded protein: CSVASYGYTF. The full variable domain, in which reference TRBV29-1 and TRBJ1-2 provide the parts outside the CDR3, is SAVISQKPSRDICQRGTSLTIQCQVDSQVTMMFWYRQQPGQSLTLIATANQGSEATYESGFVIDKFPISRPNLTFSTLTVSNMSPEDSSIYLCSVASYGYTFGSGTRLTVV.

The chain is built from TRBV24-1 and TRBJ2-2; 7 bases are a match to TRBD1. The CDR3 is made up of 16 amino acids. The junction had 4 bases not matched to a gene; V was cut back by 4 bases and J by 0 bases. Germline CDR1 reads KGHDR; CDR2 reads SFDVKD. The CDR3 sequence: CATSEPGQSNTGELFF. The CDR3 DNA reads TGTGCCACCAGTGAGCCGGGACAGTCGAACACCGGGGAGCTGTTTTTT.

V usage is TRBV2 and J usage is TRBJ1-2; D is ambiguous. V lost 3 bases, J lost 8 bases, and 16 bases lay in between. The CDR3 covers 14 residues. The germline V gene encodes CDR1 SNHLY and CDR2 FYNNEI. The CDR3 loop is CASSEVDSRGGYTF. The CDR3 region has the DNA TGTGCCAGCAGTGAGGTCGATTCCCGTGGCGGCTACACCTTC.

This clonotype was seen many times. The rearrangement joins TRBV3-1 to TRBJ2-7; D uncertain. Deletions cut 0 bases from V and 0 bases from J, with 6 bases between. Germline V gene sequence: CDR1 LGHDT, CDR2 YNNKEL (reference sequence). The length of the CDR3 is 14 residues. The CDR3 loop is CASSQERFSYEQYF. In DNA form, the CDR3 reads TGTGCCAGCAGCCAAGAACGGTTCTCCTACGAGCAGTACTTC.